These 5 T cell receptor beta chains originate from one sample sequenced in a study of blood T cell repertoires in COVID-19. Data came from immunoSEQ multiplex PCR; TCRdb stores just in-frame clones and leaves some out. The sample contains roughly 140,000 clones, about four fifths of which appear only once. Input material: peripheral blood. Source of these receptors: a man between 60 and 75 years old with acute or convalescent COVID-19.

The chain employs TRBV7-2 and TRBJ2-4; TRBD2 matches 8 bases. The V segment lost 5 bases and the J segment 2 bases; nucleotides outside the gene matches: 5. CDR1 is SGHTA, CDR2 FQGNSA, per germline. CDR3 size: 15 residues. The CDR3 DNA is TGTGCCAGCAGCCTTAGCGGGACTTCCAAAAACATTCAGTACTTC. Translation gives CASSLSGTSKNIQYF.

The gene calls are TRBV4-1 and TRBJ1-2; 7 nucleotides line up with TRBD1. CDR1 and CDR2 (germline): MGHRA, YSYEKL. J gave up 4 bases and V 2 bases, and 4 bases lay outside the gene matches. There are 14 residues in the CDR3. CDR3 in amino acids: CASSQTTGVYGYTF. DNA of the CDR3: TGCGCCAGCAGCCAAACAACAGGGGTCTATGGCTACACCTTC.

This chain links TRBV7-2 with TRBJ2-2; TRBD1 is a possible D gene (6 bases). This CDR3 is 14 amino acids long. The V end was cut by 8 bases, the J end by 7 bases, with 17 bases between. Per the germline V gene, CDR1 is SGHTA and CDR2 is FQGNSA. CDR3 sequence (DNA): TGTGCCAGCCGAAGGACGGTACAGGGCGGGGAGCTGTTTTTT. It specifies CASRRTVQGGELFF.

The rearrangement links TRBV3-1 (or the pseudogene TRBV3-2) to TRBJ2-5; TRBD1 matches at 9 bases. This CDR3 spans 15 amino acids. Trimming cost V 1 base and J 5 bases; bases outside gene matches: 5. Germline-derived CDR1 and CDR2 are LGHDT and YNNKEL (reference sequence). CDR3 region: CASSQGGQGRETQYF. The CDR3 nucleotides read TGTGCCAGCAGCCAAGGGGGACAGGGCAGGGAGACCCAGTACTTC.

The genes are TRBV5-4 and TRBJ2-3; 15 bases align to TRBD2. CDR3 size: 19 residues. The V gene end was trimmed by 3 bases and the J gene end by 1 base; junction bases not matched to a gene: 9. The germline V gene has CDR1 SGHNT and CDR2 YYREEE (reference sequence). DNA for the CDR3: TGTGCCAGCAGCTCCCCCGGACTAGCGGGAGGGTGGGGCACAGATACGCAGTATTTT. Translated: CASSSPGLAGGWGTDTQYF.